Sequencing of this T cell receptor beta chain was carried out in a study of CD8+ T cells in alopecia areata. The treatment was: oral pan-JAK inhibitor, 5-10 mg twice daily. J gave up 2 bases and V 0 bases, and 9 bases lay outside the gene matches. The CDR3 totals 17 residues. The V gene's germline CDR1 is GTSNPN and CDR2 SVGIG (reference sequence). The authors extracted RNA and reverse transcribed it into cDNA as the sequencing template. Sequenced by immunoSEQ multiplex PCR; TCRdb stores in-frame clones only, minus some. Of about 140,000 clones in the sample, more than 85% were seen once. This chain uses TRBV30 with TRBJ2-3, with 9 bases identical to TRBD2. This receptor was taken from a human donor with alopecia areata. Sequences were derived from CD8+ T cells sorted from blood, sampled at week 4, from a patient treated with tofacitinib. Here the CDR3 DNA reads TGTGCCTGGAGTGTTACCGGGACTAGCAGTCTCACAGATACGCAGTATTTT. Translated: CAWSVTGTSSLTDTQYF.